Each of the 27 T cell receptor beta chains below was sequenced from the same sample in a study of blood T cell repertoires in COVID-19. Here immunoSEQ multiplex PCR was the method, and the copy in TCRdb shows in-frame clones only, minus some. The table records 250,000 to 300,000 clones, roughly 84% of them present only once. Material for sequencing was peripheral blood. The receptors here all came from a woman aged 18-29 years with acute or convalescent COVID-19.

This chain connects TRBV6-5 to TRBJ2-7; TRBD1 aligns across 9 bases. V gave up 4 bases and J gave up 3 bases; unmatched junction bases: 7. CDR3 size: 15 residues. Germline V gives CDR1 MNHEY, CDR2 SVGAGI. CDR3 DNA: TGTGCCAGCAGTTCGGTCGACAGGGGGGTCTACGAGCAGTACTTC. It encodes CASSSVDRGVYEQYF.

The gene calls are TRBV28 and TRBJ1-3; 7 bases fit TRBD1. This CDR3 spans 14 amino acids. The V segment lost 6 bases and the J segment 2 bases; nucleotides outside the gene matches: 4. Germline assignment: CDR1 MDHEN and CDR2 SYDVKM. The CDR3 DNA reads TGTGCCAGCAGAGCTGACAGGGCTGGAAACACCATATATTTT. It translates to CASRADRAGNTIYF.

V usage is TRBV18 and J usage is TRBJ2-7; D remains unclear. V lost 1 base and J lost 4, with 11 bases in between. This CDR3 spans 14 amino acids. CDR1 KGHSH and CDR2 LQKENI come from the germline V gene. Here the CDR3 reads CASSPRPVGYEQYF. As DNA, the CDR3 is TGTGCCAGCTCACCACGCCCGGTCGGGTACGAGCAGTACTTC.

The V gene is TRBV7-6, the J gene TRBJ2-7; 7 bases agree with TRBD2. The germline V gene encodes CDR1 SGHVS and CDR2 FNYEAQ. J was trimmed by 3 bases and V by 5 bases; bases with no gene match: 10. The CDR3 contains 15 residues. CDR3 bases: TGTGCCAGCAGCCTAAACGGACTAGGAGTCTACGAGCAGTACTTC. Translated, it gives CASSLNGLGVYEQYF.

This chain connects TRBV19 to TRBJ2-3; D gene uncertain. Germline V gene sequence: CDR1 LNHDA, CDR2 SQIVND (reference sequence). CDR3 length: 16 residues. The V gene lost 0 bases and the J gene lost 5 bases, with 15 bases spanning the gap. CDR3 loop: CASSIDETSVGDTQYF. The DNA for the CDR3 is TGTGCCAGTAGTATAGATGAGACATCGGTAGGAGATACGCAGTATTTT. Full variable domain (rest looked up from reference TRBV19 and TRBJ2-3): DGGITQSPKYLFRKEGQNVTLSCEQNLNHDAMYWYRQDPGQGLRLIYYSQIVNDFQKGDIAEGYSVSREKKESFPLTVTSAQKNPTAFYLCASSIDETSVGDTQYFGPGTRLTVL.

J is TRBJ1-2 and V is TRBV9; D ambiguous. Trimming removed 0 bases at V and 8 bases at J, with 11 bases between. CDR3 size: 13 residues. Germline-derived CDR1 and CDR2 are SGDLS and YYNGEE. DNA for the CDR3: TGTGCCAGCAGCGTAGGGGTTTGGCGGGGCTACACCTTC. Translating it yields CASSVGVWRGYTF.

J is TRBJ2-5 and V is TRBV7-9, with D hard to call. Germline V gene data show CDR1 as SEHNR and CDR2 as FQNEAQ (reference sequence). This CDR3 spans 14 amino acids. The ends were cut back, 1 base at V and 0 bases at J, with 6 bases in the middle. CDR3 loop: CASSLVGYQETQYF. CDR3 nucleotides: TGTGCCAGCAGCTTAGTCGGTTACCAAGAGACCCAGTACTTC.

The CDR3 coding sequence is TGTGCCAGCAGCTCGGGACAGGTCGTCATGAACACTGAAGCTTTCTTT. This gives the protein CASSSGQVVMNTEAFF. The V call is TRBV5-5, the J call TRBJ1-1, with 8 nucleotides matching TRBD1. The V gene's germline CDR1 is SGHKS and CDR2 YYEKEE (reference sequence). V lost 3 bases, J lost 0 bases, and 7 bases stayed unmatched. The CDR3 contains 16 residues.

The rearrangement joins TRBV10-3 to TRBJ1-1, with 9 positions matching TRBD1. This CDR3 comprises 14 residues. Trimming at V came to 4 bases and at J to 7 bases, leaving 7 bases not matched to a gene. The V gene's germline CDR1 is ENHRY and CDR2 SYGVKD. The CDR3: CAISARQGDGEAFF. The DNA for the CDR3 is TGTGCCATCAGTGCCCGACAGGGGGACGGTGAAGCTTTCTTT.

V is TRBV19 and J is TRBJ2-3; 7 bases agree with TRBD2. V gave up 5 bases and J gave up 3 bases; unmatched junction bases: 14. The CDR3 is 17 amino acids. Germline assignment: CDR1 LNHDA and CDR2 SQIVND (reference sequence). The CDR3 reads CASSWETSRVRTDTQYF. In nucleotides, the CDR3 is TGTGCCAGTAGTTGGGAGACTAGCCGCGTTAGGACAGATACGCAGTATTTT. The full variable domain, with the rest looked up from reference TRBV19 and TRBJ2-3, is DGGITQSPKYLFRKEGQNVTLSCEQNLNHDAMYWYRQDPGQGLRLIYYSQIVNDFQKGDIAEGYSVSREKKESFPLTVTSAQKNPTAFYLCASSWETSRVRTDTQYFGPGTRLTVL.

This clone came up a few times. This chain links TRBV24-1 with TRBJ2-2; D is undetermined. This CDR3 contains 13 residues. Trimming removed 2 bases from V and 7 bases from J, with 7 bases in between. Germline V gives CDR1 KGHDR, CDR2 SFDVKD. This CDR3 is CATSDSGFGELFF. The CDR3 DNA is TGTGCCACCAGTGATTCGGGTTTCGGGGAGCTGTTTTTT.

This clone has at least ten counts. The chain combines TRBV29-1 with TRBJ1-5, with D perhaps TRBD1 (5 bases). The CDR3 contains 13 residues. Germline assignment: CDR1 SQVTM and CDR2 ANQGSEA. The V gene lost 3 bases and the J gene lost 6 bases, with 12 bases spanning the gap. CDR3 nucleotides: TGCAGCGTTGATGCAGGGTTGGGTCAGCCCCAGCATTTT. Its translation is CSVDAGLGQPQHF.

This clone has a single count. This chain connects TRBV3-1 (or the pseudogene TRBV3-2) to TRBJ2-4, with TRBD2 matching 8 bases. This CDR3 comprises 16 residues. Germline V gives CDR1 LGHDT, CDR2 YNNKEL (reference sequence). V lost 0 bases and J lost 1; bases outside the gene matches: 2. The CDR3 is CASSQEGGRAKNIQYF. DNA for the CDR3: TGTGCCAGCAGCCAAGAGGGCGGGAGGGCCAAAAACATTCAGTACTTC.

This chain links TRBV7-6 with TRBJ2-2; TRBD2 matches at 8 bases. Germline V gene data show CDR1 as SGHVS and CDR2 as FNYEAQ. This CDR3 comprises 15 residues. V gave up 4 bases and J gave up 0 bases; unmatched junction bases: 1. The CDR3 region is CASSSGLANTGELFF. CDR3 nucleotides: TGTGCCAGCAGCTCGGGACTAGCGAACACCGGGGAGCTGTTTTTT.

The CDR3, as DNA: TGTGCCAGCAGTTCCAGACAGGGGGCGATTGGCTACACCTTC. Encoded protein: CASSSRQGAIGYTF. The V gene is TRBV6-5, the J gene TRBJ1-2; the match to TRBD1 covers 10 bases. The germline CDR1 and CDR2 sequences are MNHEY and SVGAGI. The CDR3 is 14 amino acids. J lost 7 bases, V lost 4 bases, and 6 bases had no gene match.

The chain links TRBV7-6 to TRBJ2-6; TRBD2 is a possible D gene (5 bases). Germline CDR1 SGHVS, CDR2 FNYEAQ. The V gene lost 5 bases and the J gene lost 1 base, with 9 bases spanning the gap. This CDR3 spans 15 amino acids. The CDR3 reads CASSPGKSGANVLTF. The CDR3 DNA reads TGTGCCAGCAGCCCGGGGAAATCTGGGGCCAACGTCCTGACTTTC.

The V gene is TRBV9, the J gene TRBJ2-3, with D possibly being TRBD2 (5 bases). Germline V CDR1 and CDR2: SGDLS, YYNGEE. Trimming removed 0 bases at V and 5 bases at J, with 10 bases between. CDR3 length equals 14 residues. In DNA, the CDR3 is TGTGCCAGCAGCGTAGAACTAGTTGGAGATACGCAGTATTTT. It specifies CASSVELVGDTQYF.

This rearrangement joins TRBV4-1 to TRBJ2-6, with no clear D. V gave up 1 base and J gave up 4 bases, with 8 bases separating them. The CDR3 contains 15 residues. Per germline, CDR1 MGHRA and CDR2 YSYEKL. CDR3 amino acids: CASSQGHSGANVLTF. Here the CDR3 DNA reads TGCGCCAGCAGCCAAGGACACTCCGGGGCCAACGTCCTGACTTTC.

The chain joins TRBV6-5 to TRBJ2-1, with a weak D call TRBD1 (5 bases). V lost 0 bases, J lost 13 bases, and 10 bases lay in between. Germline CDR1 MNHEY, CDR2 SVGAGI. This CDR3 is 12 amino acids long. The chain's CDR3 is CASSYSGQGQFF. The CDR3 DNA reads as TGTGCCAGCAGTTACTCGGGGCAGGGACAGTTCTTC.

The chain uses TRBV5-8 and TRBJ1-1, with D unresolved. Germline V gives CDR1 SGHTS, CDR2 YDEGEE. This CDR3 comprises 14 residues. Trimming took off 1 base at V and 0 bases at J, with 7 bases between the two ends. The CDR3 protein is CASSLSAVNTEAFF. CDR3 coding DNA: TGTGCCAGCAGCTTGTCCGCGGTGAACACTGAAGCTTTCTTT.

Only one count was recorded for this clone. The J gene is TRBJ1-3, the V gene TRBV18; possibly TRBD1 for D (6 bases). V lost 2 bases to trimming and J lost 0 bases, with 11 bases between them. The CDR3 spans 16 residues. The germline gives CDR1 KGHSH, CDR2 LQKENI. The CDR3 DNA is TGTGCCAGCTCACCATTGGACAGATACTCTGGAAACACCATATATTTT. Residues: CASSPLDRYSGNTIYF.

This rearrangement joins TRBV21-1 to TRBJ2-1; whether TRBD2, the table's D call, matches the DNA was not checked. TRBV21-1 is classified as a pseudogene. CDR3 length: 13 amino acids. This chain's CDR3 is CASSTQSGAWQFF. CDR3 in DNA: TGTGCCAGCAGCACCCAAAGCGGGGCTTGGCAGTTCTTC.

This clone was seen only once. The chain recombines TRBV7-9 with TRBJ1-1; 7 bases line up with TRBD1. The CDR3 totals 16 residues. Germline V lookup: CDR1 SEHNR, CDR2 FQNEAQ (reference sequence). V shed 2 bases, J shed 6 bases, and the junction held 12 bases outside the gene matches. In nucleotides, the CDR3 is TGTGCCAGCAGCTTATCCCCGACAGGGAGGATCCCTGAAGCTTTCTTT. Translation: CASSLSPTGRIPEAFF. The entire variable domain, with the rest obtained from reference TRBV7-9 and TRBJ1-1, is as follows: DTGVSQNPRHKITKRGQNVTFRCDPISEHNRLYWYRQTLGQGPEFLTYFQNEAQLEKSRLLSDRFSAERPKGSFSTLEIQRTEQGDSAMYLCASSLSPTGRIPEAFFGQGTRLTVV.

The chain links TRBV9 to TRBJ2-7, with TRBD2 identical over 7 bases. Losses at the gene ends were 0 bases for V and 1 base for J; bases not matched to a gene: 7. Looked up from germline, CDR1 is SGDLS and CDR2 is YYNGEE. The CDR3 runs to 16 residues. The CDR3 sequence: CASSVGGGSLSYEQYF. The CDR3 DNA reads TGTGCCAGCAGCGTAGGAGGCGGGAGTCTGTCCTACGAGCAGTACTTC.

This rearrangement joins TRBV28 to TRBJ2-7; D ambiguous. The germline CDR1 and CDR2 sequences are MDHEN and SYDVKM. V lost 4 bases and J lost 4, with 8 bases in between. The CDR3 extends over 12 amino acids. The DNA for the CDR3 is TGTGCCAGCAGTTCTCTCGGGTACGAGCAGTACTTC. Translated, it gives CASSSLGYEQYF.

The rearrangement links TRBV21-1 to TRBJ2-4; the table assigns TRBD2, which was not confirmed against the DNA. TRBV21-1 is tagged as a pseudogene. This CDR3 contains 14 residues. CDR3 DNA sequence: TGTGCCAGCCACAAAGCAGAGACCAAAAACATTCAGTACTTC. It translates to CASHKAETKNIQYF.

The V and J genes are TRBV19 and TRBJ1-1; 7 nucleotides match TRBD1. Germline values: CDR1 LNHDA, CDR2 SQIVND (reference sequence). V lost 6 bases, J lost 5 bases, and 12 bases stayed unmatched. The CDR3 sequence is 15 residues long. The CDR3 DNA reads TGTGCCAGTAGCGAAATCGGACAGGCTGGTACTGAAGCTTTCTTT. Amino acids: CASSEIGQAGTEAFF.